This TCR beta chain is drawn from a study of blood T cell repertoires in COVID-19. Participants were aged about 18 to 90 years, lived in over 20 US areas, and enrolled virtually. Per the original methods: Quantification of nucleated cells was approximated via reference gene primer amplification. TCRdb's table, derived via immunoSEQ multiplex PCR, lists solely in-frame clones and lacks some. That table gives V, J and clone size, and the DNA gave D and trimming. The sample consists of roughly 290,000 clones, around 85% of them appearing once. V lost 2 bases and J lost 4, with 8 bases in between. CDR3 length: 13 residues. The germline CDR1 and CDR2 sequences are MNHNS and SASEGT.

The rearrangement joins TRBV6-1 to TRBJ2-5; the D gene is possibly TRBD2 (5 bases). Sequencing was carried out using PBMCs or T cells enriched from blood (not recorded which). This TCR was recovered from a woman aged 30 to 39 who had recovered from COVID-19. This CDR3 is CASSESGVETQYF. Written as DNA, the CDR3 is TGTGCCAGCAGTGAATCCGGGGTAGAGACCCAGTACTTC.